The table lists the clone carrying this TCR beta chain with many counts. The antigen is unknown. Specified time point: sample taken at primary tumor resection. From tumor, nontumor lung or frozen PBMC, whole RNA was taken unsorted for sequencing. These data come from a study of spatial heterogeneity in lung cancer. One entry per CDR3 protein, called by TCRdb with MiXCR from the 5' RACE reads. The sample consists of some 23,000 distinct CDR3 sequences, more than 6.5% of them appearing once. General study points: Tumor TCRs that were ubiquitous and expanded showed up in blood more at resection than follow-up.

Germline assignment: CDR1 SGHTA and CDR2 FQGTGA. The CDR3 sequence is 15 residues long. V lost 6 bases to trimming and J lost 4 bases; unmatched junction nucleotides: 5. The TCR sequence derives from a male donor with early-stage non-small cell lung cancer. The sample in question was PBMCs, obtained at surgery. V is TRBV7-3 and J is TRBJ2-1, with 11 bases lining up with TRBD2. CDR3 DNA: TGTGCCAGCAGTCCCACTAGCGGGAGTTACAATGAGCAGTTCTTC. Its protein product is CASSPTSGSYNEQFF.